This record concerns one T cell receptor beta chain sequence. The antigen it binds to is not known. No much larger clonotype is one base removed from it; base qualities were not supplied. This entry comes from a study of blood T cell repertoires in COVID-19 (dated by TCRdb to the early 2020s). For context, the study as a whole: The collaborator samples originated in the United States, Italy and Spain and spanned the acute and convalescent phases of COVID-19. The prospective study material was composed of cDNA or gDNA derived from T cells, B-cell-depleted T cells, or PBMCs. Subjects who had been exposed to COVID-19, were actively infected with it, or had recovered from it provided the deeply sampled blood TCRbeta repertoires that made up the dataset. The repertoires were released in a freely available public database meant as a resource for research on the immune response to SARS-CoV-2. Samples were obtained from the ongoing ImmuneRACE study (first 160 participants) and from 1,254 subjects provided by 6 global collaborators. Sample metadata almost always included a de-identified subject ID, COVID-19 status, age in years and sex. Where available, HLA class I and class II types were taken from metadata supplied by the sample provider and were not determined by assay-based typing.

The immunoSEQ Assay, a bias-controlled multiplex PCR, was used to amplify TCRbeta CDR3 regions from genomic DNA. Processing in the source paper ran as follows. Within the assay, amplification of reference gene primers was used to estimate how many nucleated cells each sample contained. To quantify the absolute abundance of each unique TCRbeta CDR3 rearrangement, sequence reads were collapsed and filtered. Productive Simpson clonality was computed per sample as the square root of Simpson's diversity index over productive rearrangements. The table was pulled from immuneACCESS by TCRdb, which kept in-frame rearrangements only. Such tables lose some clones; where checked, under half of the loss comes from unresolved V genes, and the rest has no known cause. Clone size and V and J calls were adopted from that table, with D and trimming inferred from the DNA. The sample data list more than 90,000 clones, and approximately 78% of these were observed just once. The leading ten clones occupy roughly 7.9% of the sample.

The CDR3 covers 14 residues, taking in both the cysteine and the phenylalanine. Just CDR3 DNA is preserved here, 42 bases in frame from base 1. CDR1 and CDR2 are drawn from the germline V gene: SGHRS, YFSETQ. V is cut back by 4 bases and J by 3 bases, with 6 bases in the junction unmatched. The collaborating institutions used their own protocols to collect whole blood in K2EDTA tubes. For TCRbeta analysis, collaborators shipped samples as frozen whole blood, isolated PBMCs, or DNA extracted from either of those sample types. The full study reports these points: The amount of clinical and demographic metadata varied by source and participant and was provided uncurated.

Sequences were obtained from peripheral blood. This clonotype originated in a man between 65 and 85 years old with acute or convalescent COVID-19. Here the chain combines TRBV5-1 and TRBJ1-1; TRBD1 lines up with 7 middle nucleotides. The CDR3 reads as follows: CASSLGTAYTEAFF. The DNA reads TGCGCCAGCAGCCTCGGGACAGCCTACACTGAAGCTTTCTTT.